These 18 T cell receptor beta chains share one sample of origin, sequenced in a study of Ad26.COV2.S vaccination and SARS-CoV-2 variants. Treatment described: 19 received Ad26.COV2.S at low or high dose, single or two shots; a few received placebo; per-sample allocation not given. Specimen acquisition occurred on day 63 following the initial vaccine or placebo injection. Sequencing was performed with immunoSEQ multiplex PCR; in TCRdb, only in-frame clones are kept and a portion is missing. Here the sample spans 410,000 or so clones, approximately 92% being singletons. The material sequenced was peripheral blood, taken in a trial of Ad26.COV2.S vaccine versus placebo. The receptors were sampled from a person aged 18 to 65 who received the Ad26.COV2.S COVID-19 vaccine or a placebo.

This sequence joins TRBV7-9 and TRBJ2-1; 11 bases map to TRBD2. This CDR3 has 16 residues. V gave up 5 bases and J gave up 7 bases; unmatched junction bases: 10. Germline assignment: CDR1 SEHNR and CDR2 FQNEAQ (reference sequence). Here the CDR3 reads CASSDVLAGGWNEQFF. CDR3 nucleotides: TGTGCCAGCAGCGATGTTCTAGCGGGAGGATGGAATGAGCAGTTCTTC.

The genes are TRBV6-6 and TRBJ2-2; the D is unclear. Looked up from germline, CDR1 is MNHNY and CDR2 is SVGAGI (reference sequence). Trimming shortened V by 0 bases and J by 1 base, and 6 bases separated the two germline ends. The CDR3 length is 15 residues. The CDR3 DNA reads as TGTGCCAGCAGTTACTCGATGCGGAACACCGGGGAGCTGTTTTTT. As protein: CASSYSMRNTGELFF.

This clone was counted once. The J gene is TRBJ2-5, the V gene TRBV11-2; TRBD2 matches at 11 bases. Germline V gives CDR1 SGHAT, CDR2 FQNNGV. This CDR3 is 18 amino acids long. Trimming took 5 bases from V and 2 from J; bases not matched to a gene: 13. The DNA for the CDR3 is TGTGCCAGCAGCGCTTTCGGGCTAGCGGGAGGAGGGCAAGAGACCCAGTACTTC. It yields the protein CASSAFGLAGGGQETQYF.

V gene TRBV3-1 (or the pseudogene TRBV3-2) combines with J gene TRBJ1-1; D not certain. This CDR3 comprises 12 residues. Trimming cost V 4 bases and J 4 bases, with 7 bases left between them. Germline CDR1 reads LGHDT; CDR2 reads YNNKEL (reference sequence). The CDR3 protein is CASSREGTEAFF. The CDR3 DNA reads as TGTGCCAGCAGCCGGGAGGGCACTGAAGCTTTCTTT.

The rearrangement uses TRBV6-1 and TRBJ2-7, with TRBD1 matching over 7 bases. The CDR3 is made up of 14 amino acids. Germline values: CDR1 MNHNS, CDR2 SASEGT. V was pared by 2 bases and J by 2 bases, with 3 bases of the junction left unmatched. The DNA for the CDR3 is TGTGCCAGCAGTGAAAAGGGGGCACCCTACGAGCAGTACTTC. The encoded protein is CASSEKGAPYEQYF.

The V and J genes are TRBV6-2 or TRBV6-3 and TRBJ2-1; D is uncertain. Per the germline V gene, CDR1 is MNHEY and CDR2 is SVGEGT. V was trimmed by 2 bases and J by 8 bases, leaving 19 bases between them. This CDR3 spans 16 amino acids. CDR3 residues: CASSYPREESADEQFF. CDR3 sequence (DNA): TGTGCCAGCAGTTACCCCAGAGAAGAGTCTGCCGATGAGCAGTTCTTC.

The chain is built from TRBV20-1 and TRBJ2-7; perhaps TRBD1 as D (6 bases). The V gene's germline CDR1 is DFQATT and CDR2 SNEGSKA (reference sequence). V lost 3 bases and J lost 6, with 9 bases in between. The CDR3 has 11 residues. The CDR3 region is CSASRGGEQYF. CDR3 bases: TGCAGTGCTAGCAGGGGTGGCGAGCAGTACTTC.

The sample holds one count of this clone. The V gene is TRBV30, the J gene TRBJ2-7; weak D call: TRBD1 (6 bases). CDR1 GTSNPN and CDR2 SVGIG come from the germline V gene (reference sequence). Trimming cost V 3 bases and J 2 bases, with 14 bases left between them. The CDR3 sequence is 14 residues long. The CDR3 loop reads CAWSLGHPTYEQYF. CDR3 coding DNA: TGTGCCTGGAGCTTGGGACACCCGACCTACGAGCAGTACTTC.

The genes are TRBV11-2 and TRBJ1-5; D remains unclear. Per germline, CDR1 SGHAT and CDR2 FQNNGV. V gave up 0 bases and J gave up 0 bases, with 3 bases separating them. CDR3 length equals 14 residues. CDR3: CASSLDSSNQPQHF. The CDR3 DNA is TGTGCCAGCAGCTTAGACAGTAGCAATCAGCCCCAGCATTTT.

This chain uses TRBV5-6 with TRBJ1-1, with 11 bases fitting TRBD1. There are 16 residues in the CDR3. V trimming: 2 bases; J trimming: 0 bases; junction bases outside the gene matches: 3. CDR1 and CDR2 from the germline V gene are SGHDT and YYEEEE. In nucleotides, the CDR3 is TGTGCCAGCAGCTTTAAGGACAGGGGGCTGAACACTGAAGCTTTCTTT. Translating gives CASSFKDRGLNTEAFF.

J is TRBJ2-5 and V is TRBV18, with D maybe TRBD2 (5 bases). Germline-derived CDR1 and CDR2 are KGHSH and LQKENI. The CDR3 sequence is 12 residues long. With 6 bases removed from V and 5 bases from J, the gap between germline ends came to 10 bases. CDR3 sequence (DNA): TGTGCCAGCTCCGGAGGTGGGGAGACCCAGTACTTC. Translated, it gives CASSGGGETQYF.

This chain connects TRBV10-2 to TRBJ1-1; no clear D gene. Germline assignment: CDR1 WSHSY and CDR2 SAAADI. The germline V and J ends were trimmed by 0 bases and 2 bases, with 10 bases remaining between them. The CDR3 is 15 amino acids. CDR3 bases: TGCGCCAGCAGTGAGTCGAGGGAAGATAACACTGAAGCTTTCTTT. This sequence encodes CASSESREDNTEAFF.

This sequence joins TRBV2 and TRBJ2-7, with 8 bases fitting TRBD2. Germline CDR1 is SNHLY and CDR2 is FYNNEI. Trimming at V came to 6 bases and at J to 5 bases, leaving 6 bases not matched to a gene. The CDR3 is 13 amino acids. The CDR3 spells CASRAGASHEQYF. The CDR3 region has the DNA TGTGCCAGCAGAGCGGGAGCTTCCCACGAGCAGTACTTC.

A single count supports this clone. The chain recombines TRBV15 with TRBJ1-1, with D uncertain. The V end was cut by 0 bases, the J end by 4 bases, with 18 bases between. The germline V gene has CDR1 LNHNV and CDR2 YYDKDF (reference sequence). The CDR3 spans 17 residues. The CDR3 nucleotides read TGTGCCACCAGCAGAGAGGGGAGGGTTAGAGAGGCCACTGAAGCTTTCTTT. Its protein product is CATSREGRVREATEAFF.

About this clone: At the DNA level, this CDR3 is encoded by other sequences in the same sample as well. The CDR3 loop reads CASSSNYGYTF. CDR3 bases: TGTGCCAGCAGTTCAAACTATGGCTACACCTTC. The V gene is TRBV28, the J gene TRBJ1-2; unclear D gene. CDR1 MDHEN and CDR2 SYDVKM come from the germline V gene. This CDR3 region has 11 residues. The V end was cut by 4 bases, the J end by 2 bases, with 2 bases between.

The table lists this clone with a count of one. This chain joins TRBV7-2 and TRBJ2-7; 7 nucleotides align to TRBD1. The CDR3 contains 13 residues. Germline CDR1 SGHTA, CDR2 FQGNSA. V dropped 6 bases and J dropped 0; count of bases not matched to a gene: 2. The CDR3 reads CASRGTVSYEQYF. As DNA, the CDR3 is TGTGCCAGCAGAGGGACAGTCTCCTACGAGCAGTACTTC. Variable domain in full (rest from reference TRBV7-2 and TRBJ2-7): GAGVSQSPSNKVTEKGKDVELRCDPISGHTALYWYRQSLGQGLEFLIYFQGNSAPDKSGLPSDRFSAERTGGSVSTLTIQRTQQEDSAVYLCASRGTVSYEQYFGPGTRLTVT.

This chain links TRBV3-1 (or the pseudogene TRBV3-2) with TRBJ2-4; 10 bases map to TRBD2. CDR3 length equals 14 residues. Germline CDR1 and CDR2: LGHDT and YNNKEL (reference sequence). Losses at the gene ends were 4 bases for V and 7 bases for J; bases not matched to a gene: 4. This chain's CDR3 is CASSPSGSSNIQYF. In DNA form, the CDR3 reads TGTGCCAGCAGCCCTAGCGGGAGCTCTAACATTCAGTACTTC.

The rearrangement joins TRBV18 to TRBJ2-1, with 7 bases matching TRBD2. After removal of 4 bases from V and 7 bases from J, the junction contained 10 bases not matched to a gene. The CDR3 length is 15 residues. From germline, CDR1 is KGHSH and CDR2 LQKENI. The DNA of the CDR3 is TGTGCCAGCTCACTCGGGGCGGGAGAAGTGAATGAGCAGTTCTTC. This translates into CASSLGAGEVNEQFF.